The rows below give T cell receptor beta chains drawn from one sample of a study of T cell responses to AZD1222 COVID-19 vaccine. The data were produced by immunoSEQ multiplex PCR, yet TCRdb's version contains in-frame clones alone and is incomplete. The profile covers about 160,000 clones, with roughly 91% appearing a single time and more than 1.2% taken by the ten largest. The sequencing here drew on peripheral blood, taken on day 0 of AZD1222 vaccination. These receptors were obtained from an adult in good health. Both conserved end residues are part of each CDR3. A D gene is named only where the DNA matches it firmly. Part of the rows lack a size; the others show once, few, many or a class for expanded clones.

CDR3 DNA | CDR3 protein | V gene | D gene | clone size | J gene
TGTGCCACCAGTGATTTCCATGAGCAGTTCTTC | CATSDFHEQFF | TRBV24-1 | NA | many | TRBJ2-1
TGCGCCAGCAGGCCACAGGGGGCGGTGGCTGGGGCCAACGTCCTGACTTTC | CASRPQGAVAGANVLTF | TRBV5-1 | TRBD1 | NA | TRBJ2-6
TGTGCCAGCAGTTACTCTGGGGGCAGACCCGAATATGGCTACACCTTC | CASSYSGGRPEYGYTF | TRBV6-5 | NA | NA | TRBJ1-2
TGTGCCAGCAGCCCTGCGGGAGTGGGGTCAGATACGCAGTATTTT | CASSPAGVGSDTQYF | TRBV6-2/TRBV6-3 | TRBD2 | NA | TRBJ2-3
TGTGCCAGTAGTATAATGCTGACGGAGAGGGACAGGGGGACCGGGGAGCTGTTTTTT | CASSIMLTERDRGTGELFF | TRBV19 | TRBD1 | NA | TRBJ2-2
TGTGCCAGCAGTGGAGCCATAAGGGGCAATCAGCCCCAGCATTTT | CASSGAIRGNQPQHF | TRBV6-1 | NA | few | TRBJ1-5
TGCGCCAGCAGCTTGAGCGGAGGGGGGCTGGCAGATACGCAGTATTTT | CASSLSGGGLADTQYF | TRBV5-1 | NA | NA | TRBJ2-3
TGTGCCAGTAGTATGTCCAGCCGCAATCAGCCCCAGCATTTT | CASSMSSRNQPQHF | TRBV19 | NA | NA | TRBJ1-5
TGTGCCAGCAGTTACAAGCGGGGGGACCAAGAGACCCAGTACTTC | CASSYKRGDQETQYF | TRBV6-7 | TRBD2 | NA | TRBJ2-5
TGTGCCAGCAGCAAAGAGGGACAGATAGGAAACACCATATATTTT | CASSKEGQIGNTIYF | TRBV21-1 | NA | once | TRBJ1-3
TGTGCCAGCAGCTTAGTCCTGACGAACACCGGGGAGCTGTTTTTT | CASSLVLTNTGELFF | TRBV7-2 | NA | NA | TRBJ2-2
TGTGCCAGCAGCACGACTAGCGGGGGGGCAAGAGATACGCAGTATTTT | CASSTTSGGARDTQYF | TRBV9 | TRBD2 | NA | TRBJ2-3
TGTGCCAGCAGCTTAGTGCGGGGGCTCCAAGAGACCCAGTACTTC | CASSLVRGLQETQYF | TRBV7-2 | NA | NA | TRBJ2-5
TGTGCCAGCTCATCACTCACTGCAACTAATGAAAAACTGTTTTTT | CASSSLTATNEKLFF | TRBV18 | NA | once | TRBJ1-4
TGTGCCAGCAGTGAATTTGGACAATTGTATCAGCCCCAGCATTTT | CASSEFGQLYQPQHF | TRBV2 | NA | NA | TRBJ1-5
TGTGCCAGCAGCGTGACACTGACTGAAACCCAAGAGACCCAGTACTTC | CASSVTLTETQETQYF | TRBV9 | NA | NA | TRBJ2-5
TGTGCTAGTGGTTTGCGGGGTAGAACCTACGAGCAGTACTTC | CASGLRGRTYEQYF | TRBV12-5 | NA | NA | TRBJ2-7
TGTGCCGGACAGAGTTGGGTTTCTGGAAACACCATATATTTT | CAGQSWVSGNTIYF | TRBV30 | NA | NA | TRBJ1-3
TGTGCCAGCAGTTTATTAACGAACACTGAAGCTTTCTTT | CASSLLTNTEAFF | TRBV12-3/TRBV12-4 | NA | NA | TRBJ1-1
TGTGCCAGCAGCTTAGAACCGGGACTAGCGGGATATGAGCAGTTCTTC | CASSLEPGLAGYEQFF | TRBV7-8 | TRBD2 | NA | TRBJ2-1
TGTGCCAGCAGTTTTCTGGACAGATCGGAAGGCACCTTC | CASSFLDRSEGTF | TRBV12-3/TRBV12-4 | NA | NA | TRBJ1-2
TGTGCCAGCAGTTTGTCTTCTCCGAGGGGAGCTTTCTTT | CASSLSSPRGAFF | TRBV28 | NA | NA | TRBJ1-1
TGTGCCAGCAGTTTACAGGGGCAGAGCTCTGGAAACACCATATATTTT | CASSLQGQSSGNTIYF | TRBV28 | NA | NA | TRBJ1-3
TGTGCCATCAGTGAGTCGCTGTGGGGTACAGAGGGCTTCTATGGCTACACCTTC | CAISESLWGTEGFYGYTF | TRBV10-3 | NA | NA | TRBJ1-2
TGTGCCAGCAGCCCCAGCGGGAGCTGGCGCGAGCAGTACTTC | CASSPSGSWREQYF | TRBV11-3 | TRBD2 | NA | TRBJ2-7
TGTGCCAGCAGCCCACAGGGATTCGGGTCACCCCTCCACTTT | CASSPQGFGSPLHF | TRBV7-9 | NA | NA | TRBJ1-6
TGTGCCAGCAGTGAACAGGGGGACTATGGCTACACCTTC | CASSEQGDYGYTF | TRBV2 | TRBD1 | few | TRBJ1-2
TGTGCCAGCAGCTTGGTGGACAGAAACTATGGCTACACCTTC | CASSLVDRNYGYTF | TRBV5-6 | NA | once | TRBJ1-2
TGTGCCAGCAGCCAACCGGACTTGCGGGGGGGGTCCTACAATGAGCAGTTCTTC | CASSQPDLRGGSYNEQFF | TRBV4-2 | TRBD2 | NA | TRBJ2-1
TGTGCCAGCAGCCTTTGGTCCACCTACAATGAGCAGTTCTTC | CASSLWSTYNEQFF | TRBV5-4 | NA | NA | TRBJ2-1
TGTGCCAGCACCACGGACAGGGTGTTTGGGGGCAATCAGCCCCAGCATTTT | CASTTDRVFGGNQPQHF | TRBV2 | TRBD1 | NA | TRBJ1-5
TGTGCCAGCAGCTTGTTGTGGACAGGGTCTGGGGATACGCAGTATTTT | CASSLLWTGSGDTQYF | TRBV5-6 | TRBD1 | NA | TRBJ2-3
TGTGCCAGCAGCTTGGTTCAAGGGGGCGCAAGGAATGAGCAGTTCTTC | CASSLVQGGARNEQFF | TRBV5-6 | TRBD1 | NA | TRBJ2-1
TGTGCCAGCAGCCAGGAAACCCACGGAGCGGGATATTACAATGAGCAGTTCTTC | CASSQETHGAGYYNEQFF | TRBV3-1/TRBV3-2 | TRBD2 | NA | TRBJ2-1
TGTGCCAGAAGCCCACCACCTGGAGGGAAAGGCTTCCAAGAGACCCAGTACTTC | CARSPPPGGKGFQETQYF | TRBV7-5 | NA | NA | TRBJ2-5
TGTGCCAGCTCACCCGGTTGGGAACACTATGGCTACACCTTC | CASSPGWEHYGYTF | TRBV18 | NA | NA | TRBJ1-2
TGTGCCAGCAGCGGCCGGGACAGGAATAATTCACCCCTCCACTTT | CASSGRDRNNSPLHF | TRBV9 | TRBD1 | NA | TRBJ1-6
TGTGCCAGCTCCGAAGGAATAGGGCCAGAGACCCAGTACTTC | CASSEGIGPETQYF | TRBV2 | NA | NA | TRBJ2-5
TGTGCCAGCAGAACCGCCCATGAGCAGTTCTTC | CASRTAHEQFF | TRBV6-5 | NA | NA | TRBJ2-1
TGTGCCAGCGGGGACAGGGGGAACACTGAAGCTTTCTTT | CASGDRGNTEAFF | TRBV6-6 | TRBD1 | NA | TRBJ1-1
TGCGCCAGCAGCTTGCGGGGTAGCGATTCACCCCTCCACTTT | CASSLRGSDSPLHF | TRBV5-1 | NA | NA | TRBJ1-6
TGTGCCAGCAGCTTTCAAGAGACCCAGTACTTC | CASSFQETQYF | TRBV7-6 | NA | NA | TRBJ2-5
TGTGCCTGGAGTAAGACTAGCGGGTCCTACAATGAGCAGTTCTTC | CAWSKTSGSYNEQFF | TRBV30 | TRBD2 | NA | TRBJ2-1
TGTGCCAGCAGCTTAGGGGTTCGCAATGAGCAGTTCTTC | CASSLGVRNEQFF | TRBV11-3 | NA | few | TRBJ2-1
TGTGCCAGCAGCCATCCTCTTGCACCCTACGAGCAGTACTTC | CASSHPLAPYEQYF | TRBV3-1/TRBV3-2 | NA | NA | TRBJ2-7
TGTGCCAGCAGCTCTCGGGGAGGGCCGAACACCGGGGAGCTGTTTTTT | CASSSRGGPNTGELFF | TRBV11-3 | TRBD2 | NA | TRBJ2-2
TGTGCCAGCAGCTCCGCCGGGACAGGGACTAACTATGGCTACACCTTC | CASSSAGTGTNYGYTF | TRBV7-3 | TRBD1 | NA | TRBJ1-2
TGCGCCAGCAGTGCCGGAGGGGTTCAGCCCCAGCATTTT | CASSAGGVQPQHF | TRBV10-2 | NA | NA | TRBJ1-5
TGTGCCAGCAGCTTACGGGGAAAGCAAGAGACCCAGTACTTC | CASSLRGKQETQYF | TRBV11-3 | NA | NA | TRBJ2-5
TGTGCCAGCAGTTTTAAGTGGGGCCATCAGCCCCAGCATTTT | CASSFKWGHQPQHF | TRBV27 | NA | NA | TRBJ1-5
TGCGCCAGCAGCCTGGGGATTGAGAACTATGGCTACACCTTC | CASSLGIENYGYTF | TRBV4-1 | NA | NA | TRBJ1-2
TGTGCCAGCGGACCGATGAACACTGAAGCTTTCTTT | CASGPMNTEAFF | TRBV27 | NA | NA | TRBJ1-1
TGTGCCAGCACCCCCGGGACAGGGGCGAACGAGCAGTACTTC | CASTPGTGANEQYF | TRBV27 | TRBD1 | NA | TRBJ2-7
TGTGCCAGCAGCTTAGATCGAACAGTACCGAACACTGAAGCTTTCTTT | CASSLDRTVPNTEAFF | TRBV11-2 | NA | NA | TRBJ1-1
TGTGCCACCAGTGATCGGGCAGCGCATCAAGAGACCCAGTACTTC | CATSDRAAHQETQYF | TRBV24-1 | NA | NA | TRBJ2-5